Listed below are T cell receptor beta chains from one sample, sequenced in a study of OX40 agonist ivuxolimab in advanced cancers. The data were produced by immunoSEQ multiplex PCR, yet TCRdb's version contains in-frame clones alone and is incomplete. The sample consists of roughly 59,000 clones, 81% of them appearing once. The sequences come from CD4+ or CD8+ T cells sorted from blood, collected in a trial of the OX40 agonist ivuxolimab. The receptor set was obtained from an adult with an advanced solid tumor such as melanoma, head and neck, liver or kidney cancer. The CDR3 runs from the conserved cysteine through the conserved F or W. Fields, in order: clone size, V gene, D gene, J gene, CDR3 protein, CDR3 DNA. D genes are given only for firm matches. Where a row states a size, it is once, few, many or the class of an expanded clone; other rows omit it.

.	TRBV5-4	.	TRBJ2-7	CASSLGTPTYEQYF	TGTGCCAGCAGCTTGGGGACCCCGACCTACGAGCAGTACTTC
.	TRBV5-4	.	TRBJ2-3	CASSLRQSGTDTQYF	TGTGCCAGCAGCTTGCGACAAAGCGGCACAGATACGCAGTATTTT
few	TRBV5-1	.	TRBJ2-1	CASSPRDTNNEQFF	TGCGCCAGCAGCCCCCGGGACACCAACAATGAGCAGTTCTTC
.	TRBV7-2	TRBD2	TRBJ2-2	CASNPSRRETGELFF	TGTGCCAGCAACCCCTCAAGGCGGGAGACCGGGGAGCTGTTTTTT
.	TRBV7-9	TRBD1	TRBJ2-1	CASSSLAGQGAVTEQFF	TGTGCCAGCAGCTCCCTCGCGGGACAGGGGGCGGTAACTGAGCAGTTCTTC
few	TRBV7-2	TRBD1	TRBJ1-3	CASRRTGYGNTIYF	TGTGCCAGCAGACGGACAGGTTATGGAAACACCATATATTTT
.	TRBV29-1	.	TRBJ1-1	CSVESQTGRTAFF	TGCAGCGTTGAATCCCAGACAGGTCGCACGGCTTTCTTT
.	TRBV5-1	.	TRBJ2-5	CASSRTSQETQYF	TGCGCCAGCAGCCGAACTAGCCAAGAGACCCAGTACTTC
.	TRBV30	.	TRBJ1-2	CAGIGEFQGYTF	TGTGCCGGGATCGGGGAATTCCAAGGCTACACCTTC
.	TRBV5-1	.	TRBJ1-1	CASSLGGGRSEAFF	TGCGCCAGCAGCTTGGGTGGCGGGAGATCTGAAGCTTTCTTT
.	TRBV4-1	.	TRBJ2-2	CASSQDTQATDVGELFF	TGCGCCAGCAGCCAAGATACACAGGCAACCGACGTGGGGGAGCTGTTTTTT
.	TRBV11-1	.	TRBJ1-1	CASSWDTQAFF	TGTGCCAGCAGCTGGGACACCCAAGCTTTCTTT
.	TRBV11-1	TRBD2	TRBJ2-1	CASRAGGIGYNEQFF	TGTGCCAGCCGGGCGGGGGGAATAGGCTACAATGAGCAGTTCTTC
once	TRBV7-2	.	TRBJ1-2	CASSSYPRTGAKYGYTF	TGTGCCAGCAGCTCTTACCCTCGCACAGGAGCCAAGTATGGCTACACCTTC
.	TRBV29-1	.	TRBJ1-2	CSVEGPPGNGYTF	TGCAGCGTTGAGGGACCGCCGGGTAATGGCTACACCTTC
.	TRBV6-1	.	TRBJ2-3	CASSVIGGSTDTQYF	TGTGCCAGCAGTGTGATAGGGGGTAGCACAGATACGCAGTATTTT
.	TRBV7-2	.	TRBJ2-7	CASSQNTQGYEQYF	TGCGCCAGCAGCCAAAATACTCAGGGTTACGAGCAGTACTTC
.	TRBV5-1	TRBD1	TRBJ2-7	CASSLIGTGVGEQYF	TGCGCCAGCAGCTTAATTGGGACAGGGGTGGGCGAGCAGTACTTC
few	TRBV4-1	.	TRBJ2-6	CASSHARSPTPPSGANVLTF	TGCGCCAGCAGCCATGCACGGTCCCCGACTCCCCCCTCTGGGGCCAACGTCCTGACTTTC
.	TRBV7-2	.	TRBJ2-1	CASSLEIGRNNEQFF	TGTGCCAGCAGCTTAGAAATCGGCAGAAACAATGAGCAGTTCTTC
.	TRBV7-3	.	TRBJ2-2	CASSSSSSTGGELFF	TGTGCCAGCAGCTCGAGTAGCTCTACAGGCGGGGAGCTGTTTTTT
.	TRBV28	.	TRBJ2-4	CATYSGALAKNIQYF	TGTGCCACCTATTCCGGGGCCTTAGCCAAAAACATTCAGTACTTC
.	TRBV2	.	TRBJ1-6	CASSESRGDNSPLHF	TGTGCCAGCAGTGAAAGCAGGGGAGATAATTCACCCCTCCACTTT
few	TRBV19	TRBD1	TRBJ2-7	CASSSGQGDYEQYF	TGTGCCAGTAGTTCGGGACAGGGGGACTACGAGCAGTACTTC
.	TRBV6-5	TRBD1	TRBJ2-5	CASSPTGRLQETQYF	TGTGCCAGCAGCCCGACAGGGCGTCTGCAAGAGACCCAGTACTTC
.	TRBV11-2	TRBD1	TRBJ2-5	CASSRDRATQETQYF	TGTGCCAGCAGCCGCGACAGGGCGACCCAAGAGACCCAGTACTTC
once	TRBV7-9	.	TRBJ2-7	CASSSNSFRTYEQYF	TGTGCCAGCAGCTCGAACAGCTTTAGGACCTACGAGCAGTACTTC
few	TRBV7-7	TRBD1	TRBJ2-7	CASSATGGLEQYF	TGTGCCAGCAGCGCTACAGGGGGGCTCGAGCAGTACTTC
.	TRBV2	.	TRBJ1-6	CASGGDLGLNSPLHF	TGTGCCAGCGGGGGGGACCTAGGTCTGAATTCACCCCTCCACTTT
.	TRBV25-1	TRBD2	TRBJ2-1	CASRTGTSSYNEQFF	TGTGCCAGCAGGACCGGGACTAGCTCCTACAATGAGCAGTTCTTC
.	TRBV2	.	TRBJ1-5	CASSQGWGNQPQHF	TGTGCCAGCAGCCAGGGGTGGGGGAATCAGCCCCAGCATTTT
.	TRBV6-5	.	TRBJ1-1	CASLRGGLGTEAFF	TGTGCCAGCCTAAGGGGGGGGCTGGGCACTGAAGCTTTCTTT
few	TRBV7-2	TRBD2	TRBJ2-5	CASSTTSGGKETQYF	TGTGCCAGCAGCACGACTAGCGGGGGCAAAGAGACCCAGTACTTC